The 7 T cell receptor beta chains below come from one sample, sequenced in a study of cytomegalovirus exposure and HLA in healthy donors. Profiled with immunoSEQ multiplex PCR; TCRdb holds only in-frame clones, not every one. The data show roughly 50,000 clones, around nine tenths seen once. Sequenced: PBMCs. These receptors came from a man between 18 and 35 years old in good health and CMV-seronegative.

CDR3 coding DNA: TGTGCCAGCAGTTCGTACAGGGGGCCGACCGGGGAGCTGTTTTTT. It codes for CASSSYRGPTGELFF. This chain links TRBV27 with TRBJ2-2; 9 bases line up with TRBD1. The ends lost 4 bases at V and 5 bases at J; junction bases unmatched: 5. This CDR3 has 15 amino acids. The germline gives CDR1 MNHEY, CDR2 SMNVEV (reference sequence).

This chain uses TRBV7-9 with TRBJ2-7; the match to TRBD1 covers 10 bases. Germline lookup yields CDR1 SEHNR and CDR2 FQNEAQ (reference sequence). Trimming at V came to 5 bases and at J to 1 base, leaving 11 bases not matched to a gene. This CDR3 contains 17 residues. The CDR3 loop is CASSRGEWGQGSYEQYF. The CDR3 region has the DNA TGTGCCAGCAGCCGCGGGGAGTGGGGACAGGGGTCCTACGAGCAGTACTTC.

The chain is built from TRBV6-5 and TRBJ1-3; the match to TRBD1 covers 7 bases. This CDR3 comprises 14 residues. The V and J ends lost 10 bases and 2 bases, in that order; junction bases with no gene match: 8. CDR1 and CDR2 from the germline V gene are MNHEY and SVGAGI. DNA of the CDR3: TGTGCCACCGCGGGGGGGACAGCTGGAAACACCATATATTTT. It translates to CATAGGTAGNTIYF.

The J gene is TRBJ1-4, the V gene TRBV7-9; TRBD1 might be the D (5 bases). The V gene's germline CDR1 is SEHNR and CDR2 FQNEAQ (reference sequence). This CDR3 is 15 amino acids long. The V gene lost 5 bases and the J gene lost 2 bases, with 12 bases spanning the gap. CDR3 in amino acids: CASSTRERTNEKLFF. The DNA of the CDR3 is TGTGCCAGCAGCACCAGGGAAAGGACTAATGAAAAACTGTTTTTT.

J is TRBJ2-7 and V is TRBV5-3; 9 bases agree with TRBD1. Being an ORF, TRBV5-3 has a function that is uncertain. V dropped 5 bases and J dropped 5; count of bases not matched to a gene: 8. The CDR3 contains 14 residues. The CDR3 sequence is CARRLGQGSDEQYF. The CDR3 region has the DNA TGTGCCAGAAGGCTGGGACAGGGCTCTGACGAGCAGTACTTC.

The gene calls are TRBV4-1 and TRBJ1-4; D call uncertain. The CDR3 has 15 amino acids. Germline CDR1 reads MGHRA; CDR2 reads YSYEKL. V gave up 2 bases and J gave up 7 bases, with 14 bases separating them. The CDR3 reads CASSQRRDLREKLFF. CDR3 bases: TGCGCCAGCAGCCAACGTAGAGATCTCCGTGAAAAACTGTTTTTT.

The chain carries TRBV11-1 and TRBJ1-1, with D uncertain. Per germline, CDR1 SGHAT and CDR2 FQDESV (reference sequence). The CDR3 has 11 amino acids. Trimming left V 4 bases short and J 4 bases short, with 4 bases between. The CDR3 sequence: CASSSFTEAFF. As DNA, the CDR3 is TGTGCCAGCAGCTCCTTCACTGAAGCTTTCTTT.